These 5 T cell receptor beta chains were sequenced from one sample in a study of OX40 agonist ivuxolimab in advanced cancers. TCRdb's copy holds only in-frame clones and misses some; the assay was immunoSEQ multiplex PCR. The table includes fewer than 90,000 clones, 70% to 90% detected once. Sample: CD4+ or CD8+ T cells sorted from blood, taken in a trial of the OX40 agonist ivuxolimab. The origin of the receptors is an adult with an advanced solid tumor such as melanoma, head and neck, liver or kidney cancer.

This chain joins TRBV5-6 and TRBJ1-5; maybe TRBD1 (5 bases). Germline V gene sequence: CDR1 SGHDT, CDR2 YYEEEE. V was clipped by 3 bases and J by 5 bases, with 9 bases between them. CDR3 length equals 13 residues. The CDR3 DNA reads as TGTGCCAGCAGCTCGGCGGGGGATCAGCCCCAGCATTTT. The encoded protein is CASSSAGDQPQHF.

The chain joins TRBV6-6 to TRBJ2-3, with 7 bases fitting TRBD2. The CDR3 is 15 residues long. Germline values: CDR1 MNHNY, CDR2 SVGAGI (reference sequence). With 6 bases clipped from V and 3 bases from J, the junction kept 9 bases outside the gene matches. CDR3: CASSPGGSRTDTQYF. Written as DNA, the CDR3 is TGTGCCAGCAGCCCGGGGGGTTCCCGGACAGATACGCAGTATTTT.

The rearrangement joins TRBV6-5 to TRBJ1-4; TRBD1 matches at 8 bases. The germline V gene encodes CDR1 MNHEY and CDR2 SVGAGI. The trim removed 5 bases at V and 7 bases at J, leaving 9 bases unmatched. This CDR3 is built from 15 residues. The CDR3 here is CASSPPDREGEKLFF. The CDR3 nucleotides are TGTGCCAGCAGTCCCCCGGACAGGGAGGGTGAAAAACTGTTTTTT.

The CDR3 coding sequence is TGTGCCAGCAGCACCCGACTAGCGGGGGGGCCAGATACGCAGTATTTT. Encoded protein: CASSTRLAGGPDTQYF. V usage is TRBV7-9 and J usage is TRBJ2-3; 14 nucleotides line up with TRBD2. Germline V CDR1 and CDR2: SEHNR, FQNEAQ (reference sequence). This CDR3 region has 16 residues. V was pared by 5 bases and J by 4 bases, with 5 bases of the junction left unmatched.

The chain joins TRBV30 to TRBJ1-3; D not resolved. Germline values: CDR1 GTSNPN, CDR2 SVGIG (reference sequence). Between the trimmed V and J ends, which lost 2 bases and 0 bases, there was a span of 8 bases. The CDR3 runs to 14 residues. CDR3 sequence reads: CAWSQTFSGNTIYF. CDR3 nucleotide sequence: TGTGCCTGGAGTCAGACCTTCTCTGGAAACACCATATATTTT.